This T cell receptor (beta chain) is drawn from a study of OX40 agonist ivuxolimab in advanced cancers. Study overall: Recorded diagnoses for dose-escalation patients were hepatocellular carcinoma, melanoma, renal cell or head and neck cancer. Study-level results: Not determined was the antigen specificity of the expanded peripheral T cells.

Systemic immunosuppression or autoimmune disease history was grounds to exclude patients. Sequencing used immunoSEQ multiplex PCR; TCRdb keeps in-frame clones, though not all of them. The sample holds 25,000 or so clones; about 75% are singletons and the top ten take approximately 2%. Regarding this clone: Its specificity is unknown.

There are 15 residues in the CDR3. V gave up 0 bases and J gave up 4 bases, with 12 bases separating them. The germline CDR1 and CDR2 sequences are LGHNA and YSLEER. The sequence derives from an adult with an advanced solid tumor such as melanoma, head and neck, liver or kidney cancer. The sequencing used CD4+ or CD8+ T cells sorted from blood, collected in a trial of the OX40 agonist ivuxolimab. The V gene is TRBV4-3, the J gene TRBJ1-1; no definite D call. CDR3: CASSQEVRLSTEAFF. In DNA form, the CDR3 reads TGCGCCAGCAGCCAAGAGGTCAGATTGAGCACTGAAGCTTTCTTT.